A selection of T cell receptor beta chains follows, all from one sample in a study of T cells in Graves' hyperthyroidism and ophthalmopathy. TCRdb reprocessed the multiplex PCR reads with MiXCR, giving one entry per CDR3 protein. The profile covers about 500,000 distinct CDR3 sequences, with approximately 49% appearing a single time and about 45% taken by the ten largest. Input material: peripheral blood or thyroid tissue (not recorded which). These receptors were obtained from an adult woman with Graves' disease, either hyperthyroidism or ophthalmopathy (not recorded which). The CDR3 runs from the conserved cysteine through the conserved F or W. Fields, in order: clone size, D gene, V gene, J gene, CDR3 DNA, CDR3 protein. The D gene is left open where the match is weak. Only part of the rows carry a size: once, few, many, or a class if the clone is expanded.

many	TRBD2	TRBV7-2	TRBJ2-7	TGTGCCAGCAGCCGCGGGACTAGCGGGAGTAACGAGCAGTACTTC	CASSRGTSGSNEQYF
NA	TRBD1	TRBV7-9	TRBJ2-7	TGTGCCAGCAGCTTGGATTGGGACAGGAACTACGAGCAGTACTTC	CASSLDWDRNYEQYF
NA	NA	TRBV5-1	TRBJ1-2	TGCGCCAGCAGCCGTGGACAGCCCAATTATATGGGCTACACCTTC	CASSRGQPNYMGYTF
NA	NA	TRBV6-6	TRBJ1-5	TGTGCCAGCAGTTACGGCGGGTACAATCAGCCCCAGCATTTT	CASSYGGYNQPQHF
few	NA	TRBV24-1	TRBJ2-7	TGTGCCACCAGTGACCCTACCCGGAGAGAGCAGTACTTC	CATSDPTRREQYF
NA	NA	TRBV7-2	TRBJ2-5	TGTGCCAGCAGCTTAGGGGTGGGGGCGGAGACCCAGTACTTC	CASSLGVGAETQYF
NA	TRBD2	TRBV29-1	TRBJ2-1	TGCAGCGCCCCTCCAAATAGCGGGATTGAGGATGAGCAGTTCTTC	CSAPPNSGIEDEQFF
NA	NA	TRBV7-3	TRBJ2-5	TGTGCCAGCAGTGGGCGTGAGGGGGAGACCCAGTACTTC	CASSGREGETQYF
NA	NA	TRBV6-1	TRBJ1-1	TGTGCCAGCACAATTCAGGGGCTGGGCACTGAAGCTTTCTTT	CASTIQGLGTEAFF
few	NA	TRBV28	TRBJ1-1	TGTGCCAGCAGTCTCGGGTTGGGCACTGAAGCTTTCTTT	CASSLGLGTEAFF
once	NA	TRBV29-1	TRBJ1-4	TGCAGCGTTGAATCAGGGGTCTCTGAAAAACTGTTTTTT	CSVESGVSEKLFF
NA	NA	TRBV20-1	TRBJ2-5	TGCAGTGCTAGGCTGTCTGGAAGGGAGACCCAGTACTTC	CSARLSGRETQYF
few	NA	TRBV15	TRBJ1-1	TGTGCCACCAGTAGAGAGGGCGCTGAAGCTTTCTTT	CATSREGAEAFF
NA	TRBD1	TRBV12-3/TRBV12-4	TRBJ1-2	TGTGCCAGCAGTTTAGCGGGACAGGGGCGGAAGGGCTACACCTTC	CASSLAGQGRKGYTF
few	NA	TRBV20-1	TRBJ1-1	TGCAGTGCTTCCACAGAGCAGGAGATGAACACTGAAGCTTTCTTT	CSASTEQEMNTEAFF
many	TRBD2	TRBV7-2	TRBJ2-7	TGTGCCAGCTGTCGGACTAGCGGGAGCCCCACCTACGAGCAGTACTTC	CASCRTSGSPTYEQYF
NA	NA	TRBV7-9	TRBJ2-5	TGTGCCAGCAGCTTACGAGCGTTGGAGACCCAGTACTTC	CASSLRALETQYF
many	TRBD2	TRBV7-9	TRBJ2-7	TGTGCCAGCAGCCATATAAATCCTAGCGGGGGGTACGAGCAGTACTTC	CASSHINPSGGYEQYF
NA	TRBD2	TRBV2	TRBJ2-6	TGTGCCATCCGGGAGGCAGGGCCTGGGGCCAACGTCCTGACTTTC	CAIREAGPGANVLTF
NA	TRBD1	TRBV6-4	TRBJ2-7	TGTGCCAGCAGGACAGGGGCCTTGGGCGAGCAGTACTTC	CASRTGALGEQYF
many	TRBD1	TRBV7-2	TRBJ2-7	TGTGCCAGCAGCGTTGGACAGGGTTTCACCTACGAGCAGTACTTC	CASSVGQGFTYEQYF
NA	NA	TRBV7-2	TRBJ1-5	TGTGCCAGCAGTTTTGGGACGGAGAATCAGCCCCAGCATTTT	CASSFGTENQPQHF
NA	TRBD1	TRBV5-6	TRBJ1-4	TGTGCCAGCAGCGCCGGGACAGGGAACGGGCCTTTT	CASSAGTGNGPF
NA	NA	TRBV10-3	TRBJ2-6	TGTGCCACCACCCAGTACAGCTCTGGGGCCAACGTCCTGACTTTC	CATTQYSSGANVLTF
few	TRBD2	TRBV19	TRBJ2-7	TGTGCCAGTAGTCCCAAGGGACTAGCGGGCGAGCAGTACTTC	CASSPKGLAGEQYF
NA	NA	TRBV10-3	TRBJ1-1	TGTGCCATCAGTGTACGGCCTTTCAGGGGCCACAGTGAAGCTTTCTTT	CAISVRPFRGHSEAFF
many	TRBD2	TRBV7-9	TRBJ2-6	TGTGCCAGCAGCTTTTTAGGGGAGGGCTCTGGGGCCAACGTCCTGACTTTC	CASSFLGEGSGANVLTF